This T cell receptor (beta chain) was found in a study of CD8+CD57+ T cells in acquired aplastic anemia (dated by TCRdb to 2017 to 2018). Study-wide context: Extracted DNA from sorted CD4+ and CD8+ cells averaged approximately 3.4 ug, ranging from roughly 0.19 to 27.4 ug. CD8+CD57+ expansion was defined as frequency above the mean frequency observed in healthy subjects. The study at large found these results: Around 30 CD8+ CDR3 sequences were found in both patients and controls but appeared to be highly expressed in patients and within the immunodominant clones of the patients. Between patients and healthy controls, no significant difference in CD8+ Simpson's diversity was found (P=0.060).

TCR beta VDJ combination and CDR3 sequence profiling used genomic DNA as the template. TCR repertoire sequencing was run on an Illumina HiSeq 2000. In the paper's pipeline: Repertoires were assessed using TRBV/TRBJ rearrangement plots, CDR3 size and DJ length profiles, and Simpson's diversity index. The most abundant DNA sequence in the deep sequencing data was defined as the immunodominant clone. CDR3 amino acid sequences were checked for sharing between subjects and were compared against published repertoires and the VDJdb database. TCRdb trimmed the raw reads at Q25, called clones with MiXCR and kept productive beta chains. Records with the same CDR3 protein are collapsed into one entry carrying the most frequent genes and DNA. The V and J calls come from TCRdb's annotation, not from the publication. Within this sample are hundreds of thousands of distinct CDR3 sequences, with around 30% of them counted one time only. 0.82% of the sample goes to the ten largest clones.

For this clonotype: This receptor's antigen is unknown. No much larger clonotype is one base removed from it; base qualities were not supplied.

The patients picked for sequencing were ones in whom flow cytometry had shown an expansion of CD8+CD57+ cells. All patients had severe acquired aplastic anemia diagnosed by International Study of Aplastic Anemia and Agranulocytosis and Camitta criteria. At the time blood was sampled, none of the patients had received any therapy. In the study, sorted CD4+ and CD8+ blood T cells from patients with severe aplastic anemia and from healthy subjects underwent deep sequencing of TCR repertoires. Patients were enrolled in the USA under clinicaltrials.gov protocols 00001620, 01623167, 00001397, 00071045, 00081523 and 00961064. Ficoll-Paque density gradient centrifugation was used to isolate peripheral blood mononuclear cells. CD4+ and CD8+ T cells were sorted by FACS or magnetic beads before DNA extraction. The CDR3 measures 14 amino acids from cysteine to phenylalanine. Only the CDR3 portion is preserved as DNA: 42 bases, with reading frame beginning at the first base. V is cut by 6 bases and J by 5 bases, and the space between the germline ends is 11 bases. As encoded in the germline V gene (reference sequence), CDR1 is LNHDA while CDR2 is SQIVND.

The sequence was obtained from a human donor with aplastic anemia. Source material: sorted CD4+, CD8+, or CD8+CD57+ T cells (not recorded which) from PBMCs. Rearrangement joined TRBV19 to TRBJ1-6, and the D gene may be TRBD1, 5 bases matching. The CDR3 sequence is CASRDGGHNSPLHF. The nucleotides are TGTGCCAGTAGAGACGGGGGACATAATTCACCCCTCCACTTT.